Given below is one T cell receptor beta chain in context. This clonotype came up a few times. The antigen it recognizes is unknown. One base away there is no much larger clone; base qualities are not given. The record originates from a study of T-cell memory formation after mild COVID-19 (dated by TCRdb to about 2021). For the wider study: Most TCR sequence clusters were specific to one of the two donors. The cohort comprised two young, previously healthy adult volunteers, one female and one male. In two donors, T-cell clones that expanded and contracted after mild COVID-19 were tracked by sequencing TCRalpha and TCRbeta repertoires over time. Overall study results and their limits: SARS-CoV-2 specificity was not confirmed for the second-wave clones peaking on day 37. Contracting CD4+ clones appeared mostly in the CM and EM memory subsets, whereas CD8+ clones were enriched in EMRA. Clones that contracted from day 15 to 85 showed balanced CD4/CD8 phenotypes, whereas a second wave of clones that expanded from day 15 to 37 leaned towards CD4+. The study covered only two mild cases, and larger cohorts including severe cases with pre-infection samples were considered necessary. Some responding clones were found in pre-infection memory, which suggests that pre-existing cross-reactive memory T cells took part in the SARS-CoV-2 response.

PBMCs were isolated by Ficoll-Paque density gradient centrifugation. From the cysteine through the phenylalanine, the CDR3 covers 12 amino acids. Kept here is only the CDR3 DNA, which spans 36 bases and is read in frame from base 1. Clipping removes 3 bases from V and 9 bases from J, with 3 as the unmatched junction base count. Via the germline V gene (reference sequence), CDR1 is SGHKS and CDR2 YYEKEE. Sequencer: Illumina NovaSeq 6000. TCRalpha and TCRbeta cDNA libraries were built by 5'RACE with constant-segment primers, adding sample barcodes and unique molecular identifiers. Trizol reagent was used to extract RNA from every sample. Library amplification was performed in two PCR steps, and a second sample barcode and Illumina TruSeq adapters were introduced in the second step. Libraries were sequenced on an Illumina NovaSeq with 2 x 150 bp paired-end reads. In the paper's pipeline: With migec v1.2.7, reads were demultiplexed and then collapsed into UMI-guided consensus sequences. Using mixcr v2.1.11, UMI consensuses were aligned to TRA and TRB V and J templates and then assembled into clonotypes. A clonotype was counted as expanded or contracted only if both edgeR and NoisET called the change significant, with noise models trained on biological replicates. For edgeR calls, a false discovery rate-adjusted p below 0.01 and a log2 fold-change threshold of 1 were applied. As an exploratory analysis of dynamics, max-normalized trajectories of the 1000 most abundant clonotypes were examined by PCA with hierarchical clustering. Separately sequenced CD4+ and CD8+ repertoires were used to assign a CD4 or CD8 phenotype to each responding clone. Using fastp at Q25 and MiXCR, TCRdb reprocessed the public reads and kept productive beta chains. Each entry is one CDR3 protein sequence, shown with its most common DNA and genes. The V and J calls, along with clone size, are taken from TCRdb and not from the paper's own processing. The sample table contains under 300,000 distinct CDR3 sequences; only one count was recorded for 7.5% to 10% of them. Under 25% of the sample rests with the top ten.

The rearranged chain carries TRBV5-5 and TRBJ1-5; 7 of the junction bases match TRBD1. Sequenced sample: PBMCs or a T cell subset sorted from them (not recorded which). This TCR was sampled from a man between 18 and 29 years old who had mild COVID-19 (a few samples of this study predate the infection). The sample titles of this study are shuffled in the database, so cell type and time point are left out; the donor was told from shared clones. The nucleotide sequence reads TGTGCCAGCAGCTCAGGGGGTGGGCCCCAGCATTTT. Its coded protein is CASSSGGGPQHF.